The clone carrying this T cell receptor (beta chain) has a count of ten or more. Authors of the study amplified TCR beta CDR3 regions from RNA transcripts. HTBI primers were used for first-round RT-PCR of the TCR CDR3. TCRdb redid the calling of the multiplex PCR reads with MiXCR, one entry per CDR3 protein. In the table there are hundreds of thousands of distinct CDR3 sequences, around 22% of which are singletons. CDR1 is MNHNS, CDR2 SASEGT, per germline. J gave up 3 bases and V 6 bases, and 5 bases lay outside the gene matches. This CDR3 comprises 14 residues. The data were obtained in a study of T cells in Graves' hyperthyroidism and ophthalmopathy.

What was sequenced was blood. This clonotype was obtained from a man younger than 40 with Graves' ophthalmopathy. This sequence joins TRBV6-1 and TRBJ1-5, with 7 positions matching TRBD1. In nucleotides, the CDR3 is TGTGCCAGCAGCAAAGGGACAGCCAATCAGCCCCAGCATTTT. Encoded protein: CASSKGTANQPQHF.